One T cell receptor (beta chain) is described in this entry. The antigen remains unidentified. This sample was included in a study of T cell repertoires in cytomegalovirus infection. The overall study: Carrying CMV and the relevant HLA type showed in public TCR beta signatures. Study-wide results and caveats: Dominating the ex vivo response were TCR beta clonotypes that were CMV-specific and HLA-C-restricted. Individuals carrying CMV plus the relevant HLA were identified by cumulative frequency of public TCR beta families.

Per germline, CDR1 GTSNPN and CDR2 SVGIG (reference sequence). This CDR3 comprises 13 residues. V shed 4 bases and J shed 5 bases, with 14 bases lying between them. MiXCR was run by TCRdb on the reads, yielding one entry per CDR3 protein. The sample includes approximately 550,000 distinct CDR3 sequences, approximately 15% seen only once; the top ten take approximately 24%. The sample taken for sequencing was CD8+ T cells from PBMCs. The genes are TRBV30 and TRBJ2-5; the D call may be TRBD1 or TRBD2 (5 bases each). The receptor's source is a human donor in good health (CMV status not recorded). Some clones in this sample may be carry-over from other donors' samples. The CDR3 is CAWNPGPSETQYF. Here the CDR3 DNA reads TGTGCCTGGAACCCGGGACCCTCTGAGACCCAGTACTTC.